The TCR beta chain described here comes from a study of T cells in localized non-small cell lung cancer. As concerns this clone: Its antigen is not identified.

Whole-study findings and limits: Elevated blood T cell density was associated with longer overall survival. There were a median roughly 60 of the top 100 tumor clones appearing in adjacent lung. The highest T cell clonality was in uninvolved adjacent lung, above tumor. Sequencing was limited to one tumor region, leaving the possibility of heterogeneity open.

V shed 7 bases and J 0 bases; nucleotides not matched to a gene: 5. Per germline, CDR1 MNHNS and CDR2 SASEGT. The CDR3 runs 15 residues. The method was immunoSEQ multiplex PCR; TCRdb's version includes in-frame clones alone and lacks a portion of them. The repertoire holds some 66,000 clones, with almost 85% as singletons. The source is an older female donor with stage I lung adenocarcinoma. V gene TRBV6-1 combines with J gene TRBJ1-1; TRBD1 matches at 10 bases. The specimen was peripheral blood, collected before any cancer treatment. The CDR3 coding sequence is TGTGCCAGCACCCGAGGGACAGGGGTGAACACTGAAGCTTTCTTT. Protein: CASTRGTGVNTEAFF.